This entry lists 30 T cell receptor beta chains sequenced from one sample in a study of human T cells and chemical hapten exposure. TCRdb analysed the RACE reads with MiXCR anew, one entry per CDR3 protein. The data contain under 200,000 distinct CDR3 sequences, approximately 30% of them seen just once; the ten biggest clones take up around 1.9%. Time point here: patch test 3, about 24 weeks after DPC sensitization. Treatment of the sample: therapeutic diphenylcyclopropenone sensitization with weekly scalp DPC. Sequencing used whole blood, obtained in connection with sensitization to the hapten diphenylcyclopropenone (DPC). The receptors were gathered from a woman aged 18 to 35 with alopecia areata. Some clones in this sample may be carry-over from other donors' samples.

In this sample, this clonotype turned up a few times. The chain links TRBV12-3 or TRBV12-4 to TRBJ2-3; weak D call: TRBD1 (6 bases). With 7 bases removed from V and 3 bases from J, the gap between germline ends came to 14 bases. This CDR3 is built from 14 residues. CDR3 sequence reads: CASKDRATTDTQYF. The CDR3 coding sequence is TGTGCCAGCAAGGACAGAGCAACTACAGATACGCAGTATTTT.

Only a few counts were recorded for this clonotype. This chain links TRBV6-2 or TRBV6-3 with TRBJ1-1; D unclear. Trimming left V 3 bases short and J 1 base short, with 9 bases between. CDR1 is MNHEY and CDR2 is SVGEGT in the germline V gene. CDR3 length: 14 residues. The CDR3 nucleotides read TGTGCCAGCAGTTATGCGACTTCGAACACTGAAGCTTTCTTT. Protein product: CASSYATSNTEAFF.

The V gene is TRBV12-3 or TRBV12-4, the J gene TRBJ2-7, with D possibly called TRBD1 or TRBD2 (6 bases each). CDR3 length: 14 residues. V was shortened by 3 bases and J by 7 bases, with 16 bases between the two germline ends. The CDR3 DNA sequence: TGTGCCAGCAGTTTGGCTGGAGGGGGGCGAGAGCAGTACTTC. Encoded protein: CASSLAGGGREQYF.

The CDR3, as DNA: TGTGCCAGTAAGCGGTCAGATCTTAGCAATCAGCCCCAGCATTTT. Amino acids: CASKRSDLSNQPQHF. The chain employs TRBV19 and TRBJ1-5; no clear D gene. With 7 bases removed from V and 0 bases from J, the gap between germline ends came to 13 bases. CDR1 is LNHDA, CDR2 SQIVND, per germline (reference sequence). This CDR3 comprises 15 residues.

There are a few counts of this clonotype. The chain has TRBV9 and TRBJ2-5; TRBD2 is a possible D gene (7 bases). Germline values: CDR1 SGDLS, CDR2 YYNGEE. The V end was cut by 0 bases, the J end by 3 bases, with 9 bases between. This CDR3 contains 14 residues. CDR3 amino acids: CASSVGGGEETQYF. In DNA form, the CDR3 reads TGTGCCAGCAGCGTAGGAGGGGGGGAAGAGACCCAGTACTTC.

V gene TRBV29-1 combines with J gene TRBJ2-2; 10 bases fit TRBD2. The germline CDR1 and CDR2 sequences are SQVTM and ANQGSEA. The CDR3 covers 15 residues. Losses at the gene ends were 0 bases for V and 7 bases for J; bases not matched to a gene: 5. The DNA for the CDR3 is TGCAGCGTTGAAGATGGGCTAGCGGGAGTCGGGGAGCTGTTTTTT. Translation gives CSVEDGLAGVGELFF.

This clonotype came up a few times. The rearrangement uses TRBV6-2 or TRBV6-3 and TRBJ2-7; D uncertain. CDR1 and CDR2 (germline): MNHEY, SVGEGT. V lost 6 bases, J lost 1 base, and 4 bases lay in between. The CDR3 is 11 amino acids. The CDR3: CASRTSYEQYF. The CDR3 DNA follows: TGTGCCAGCAGAACTTCCTACGAGCAGTACTTC.

The chain carries TRBV9 and TRBJ2-1; D call uncertain. The V end lost 0 bases, the J end lost 7 bases, and 11 bases lay between the germline ends. The CDR3 is made up of 14 amino acids. From germline, CDR1 is SGDLS and CDR2 YYNGEE. CDR3 amino acids: CASSVVGASNEQFF. The DNA for the CDR3 is TGTGCCAGCAGCGTAGTCGGAGCCTCAAATGAGCAGTTCTTC.

The J gene is TRBJ2-3, the V gene TRBV12-3 or TRBV12-4; 7 bases line up with TRBD2. The V and J ends lost 8 bases and 0 bases, in that order; junction bases with no gene match: 5. The CDR3 length is 14 residues. In DNA form, the CDR3 reads TGTGCCAGCGTTCAAGCGGGGAGCACAGATACGCAGTATTTT. This gives the protein CASVQAGSTDTQYF.

This clonotype was picked up many times. As DNA, the CDR3 is TGCAGTGCCGGAGGGGGGAGCGATCTCTACGAGCAGTACTTC. Amino acid sequence: CSAGGGSDLYEQYF. J is TRBJ2-7 and V is TRBV20-1; D may correspond to TRBD1 or TRBD2 (6 bases each). V lost 6 bases to trimming and J lost 3 bases, with 18 bases between them. The CDR3 is made up of 14 amino acids. Looked up from germline, CDR1 is DFQATT and CDR2 is SNEGSKA (reference sequence).

This clonotype turned up a few times. The chain combines TRBV20-1 with TRBJ1-6; D perhaps matches TRBD1 (6 bases). Germline V gives CDR1 DFQATT, CDR2 SNEGSKA (reference sequence). V lost 2 bases to trimming and J lost 2 bases, with 7 bases between them. The CDR3 loop spans 14 amino acids. The CDR3 region is CSARRDTYNSPLHF. The CDR3 nucleotides are TGCAGTGCTAGAAGGGACACCTATAATTCACCCCTCCACTTT.

The genes are TRBV7-3 and TRBJ1-1, with TRBD1 matching 7 bases. The germline CDR1 and CDR2 sequences are SGHTA and FQGTGA. The trim removed 2 bases at V and 6 bases at J, leaving 3 bases unmatched. This CDR3 is 13 amino acids long. CDR3 sequence (DNA): TGTGCCAGCAGCTTACACGGGACAGCTGAAGCTTTCTTT. It codes for CASSLHGTAEAFF.

The chain has TRBV6-8 and TRBJ2-7; the D is unclear. CDR3 size: 14 residues. V lost 5 bases to trimming and J lost 0 bases, with 11 bases between them. Germline values: CDR1 MNHGY, CDR2 SAAAGT. Written as DNA, the CDR3 is TGTGCCAGCAGTCACGACGGATACTCCTACGAGCAGTACTTC. Translated: CASSHDGYSYEQYF.

This clonotype appeared a few times. The CDR3 is CSASSPAGVFYEQYF. For the CDR3, the DNA is TGCAGTGCTAGTAGCCCGGCAGGGGTGTTCTACGAGCAGTACTTC. The chain recombines TRBV20-1 with TRBJ2-7, with a tentative D call TRBD1 (6 bases). CDR1 and CDR2 from the germline V gene are DFQATT and SNEGSKA (reference sequence). This CDR3 comprises 15 residues. The V end lost 3 bases, the J end lost 3 bases, and 18 bases lay between the germline ends.

This clonotype was picked up one time. CDR3 loop: CASSSRTGSYEQYF. CDR3 in DNA: TGTGCCAGCAGTTCCCGGACAGGGTCCTACGAGCAGTACTTC. V usage is TRBV12-3 or TRBV12-4 and J usage is TRBJ2-7; TRBD1 agrees at 8 bases. Losses at the gene ends were 4 bases for V and 1 base for J; bases not matched to a gene: 3. The CDR3 runs to 14 residues.

This clonotype has a handful of counts. The chain joins TRBV12-3 or TRBV12-4 to TRBJ2-3; D possibly uses TRBD1 or TRBD2 (5 bases each). The V end lost 4 bases, the J end lost 3 bases, and 17 bases lay between the germline ends. CDR3 length: 16 residues. CDR3 DNA: TGTGCCAGCAGTTCCCCCAGGGAGTTGGGGACAGATACGCAGTATTTT. Protein sequence: CASSSPRELGTDTQYF.

The chain combines TRBV15 with TRBJ1-1; the match to TRBD1 covers 11 bases. Germline lookup yields CDR1 LNHNV and CDR2 YYDKDF (reference sequence). The CDR3 is made up of 15 amino acids. V gave up 4 bases and J gave up 5 bases; unmatched junction bases: 6. The CDR3 is CATSTGTGGKTEAFF. The DNA of the CDR3 is TGTGCCACCAGCACTGGGACAGGGGGGAAGACTGAAGCTTTCTTT.

This clonotype came up many times. This rearrangement joins TRBV20-1 to TRBJ1-5; D uncertain. The CDR3 totals 13 residues. V lost 3 bases and J 0 bases, leaving 6 bases between the germline ends. Germline-derived CDR1 and CDR2 are DFQATT and SNEGSKA (reference sequence). CDR3 in amino acids: CSASWDSNQPQHF. The CDR3 DNA reads TGCAGTGCTAGCTGGGATAGCAATCAGCCCCAGCATTTT.

The V and J genes are TRBV29-1 and TRBJ1-4, with 8 positions matching TRBD1. Germline assignment: CDR1 SQVTM and CDR2 ANQGSEA. The J segment lost 4 bases and the V segment lost 7 bases, leaving 5 bases of the junction unmatched. CDR3 size: 13 residues. CDR3 nucleotides: TGCAGCGCAGGACAGGGAAGTAATGAAAAACTGTTTTTT. Its translation is CSAGQGSNEKLFF.

This chain links TRBV20-1 with TRBJ1-2, with TRBD1 as a possible D gene (5 bases). The CDR3 is made up of 15 amino acids. V was pared by 2 bases and J by 6 bases, with 19 bases between. Germline V gives CDR1 DFQATT, CDR2 SNEGSKA (reference sequence). The CDR3 DNA reads TGCAGTGCTAGACCGACCGGGACCCTCCGGAATGGCTACACCTTC. As protein: CSARPTGTLRNGYTF.

The sample holds a few counts of this clonotype. The chain is built from TRBV7-2 and TRBJ2-7; D call uncertain. The CDR3 is made up of 13 amino acids. Germline-derived CDR1 and CDR2 are SGHTA and FQGNSA. The V end lost 5 bases, the J end lost 7 bases, and 15 bases lay between the germline ends. The CDR3 protein is CASSPWSSGEQYF. The CDR3 DNA follows: TGTGCCAGCAGCCCCTGGAGCTCTGGGGAGCAGTACTTC. Using reference TRBV7-2 and TRBJ2-7 for the parts outside the CDR3, the full variable domain is GAGVSQSPSNKVTEKGKDVELRCDPISGHTALYWYRQSLGQGLEFLIYFQGNSAPDKSGLPSDRFSAERTGGSVSTLTIQRTQQEDSAVYLCASSPWSSGEQYFGPGTRLTVT.

The chain couples TRBV6-5 to TRBJ1-2; D ambiguous. V gave up 6 bases and J gave up 6 bases, with 8 bases separating them. Germline-derived CDR1 and CDR2 are MNHEY and SVGAGI. The CDR3 extends over 11 amino acids. For the CDR3, the DNA is TGTGCCAGCAGCCGAGAAGATGGCTACACCTTC. Translation: CASSREDGYTF.

The genes are TRBV29-1 and TRBJ2-1, with TRBD1 matching 7 bases. The CDR3 consists of 14 residues. The V gene end was trimmed by 7 bases and the J gene end by 3 bases; junction bases not matched to a gene: 9. Germline V gene sequence: CDR1 SQVTM, CDR2 ANQGSEA. Here the CDR3 reads CSARTGPVYNEQFF. Written as DNA, the CDR3 is TGCAGCGCCCGGACAGGACCTGTCTACAATGAGCAGTTCTTC.

This clonotype was counted only a few times. The J gene is TRBJ1-2, the V gene TRBV7-2; D call uncertain. The length of the CDR3 is 14 residues. V was clipped by 6 bases and J by 4 bases, with 15 bases between them. Per germline, CDR1 SGHTA and CDR2 FQGNSA. The CDR3 spells CASRQRLGTYGYTF. Here the CDR3 DNA reads TGTGCCAGCAGACAAAGGTTAGGTACCTATGGCTACACCTTC.

The V call is TRBV4-1, the J call TRBJ1-4, with TRBD1 identical over 10 bases. CDR3 length: 15 residues. Germline-derived CDR1 and CDR2 are MGHRA and YSYEKL. V shed 4 bases, J shed 8 bases, and the junction held 7 bases outside the gene matches. The CDR3 region has the DNA TGCGCCAGCAGCCGTCCCGACAGGGGGCGGGAAAAACTGTTTTTT. It translates to CASSRPDRGREKLFF.

This clonotype was recorded a few times. CDR3: CASREVISTGELFF. The CDR3, as DNA: TGTGCCAGCAGAGAGGTCATTTCCACCGGGGAGCTGTTTTTT. This chain connects TRBV2 to TRBJ2-2; D is undetermined. CDR3 size: 14 residues. Trimming cost V 6 bases and J 4 bases, with 12 bases left between them. Germline lookup yields CDR1 SNHLY and CDR2 FYNNEI.

In this sample, this clonotype turned up a few times. The chain links TRBV6-5 to TRBJ2-4; D tentatively reads TRBD1 or TRBD2 (5 bases each). The CDR3 runs 14 residues. The germline CDR1 and CDR2 sequences are MNHEY and SVGAGI. V lost 2 bases, J lost 7 bases, and 12 bases lay in between. DNA for the CDR3: TGTGCCAGCAGTTACAGGGGACCTTGGAACATTCAGTACTTC. Translation gives CASSYRGPWNIQYF.

This clonotype was observed a handful of times. The CDR3 loop reads CASRESGYTEAFF. The CDR3 DNA is TGTGCCAGCAGGGAATCAGGGTACACTGAAGCTTTCTTT. The V call is TRBV2, the J call TRBJ1-1; a possible D gene is TRBD1 (5 bases). This CDR3 is 13 amino acids long. V was trimmed by 6 bases and J by 3 bases, leaving 11 bases between them. The germline V gene has CDR1 SNHLY and CDR2 FYNNEI.

The genes are TRBV4-1 and TRBJ2-3; D is unresolved. The germline gives CDR1 MGHRA, CDR2 YSYEKL. V dropped 3 bases and J dropped 4 bases, with 8 bases sitting between them. The CDR3 is 13 amino acids. CDR3 DNA sequence: TGCGCCAGCAGCCATCCCGGGCCAGATACGCAGTATTTT. It translates to CASSHPGPDTQYF.

The chain has TRBV6-1 and TRBJ2-1, with D hard to call. Germline CDR1 and CDR2: MNHNS and SASEGT. This CDR3 is built from 12 residues. The V end was cut by 6 bases, the J end by 6 bases, with 9 bases between. The CDR3 region is CASSPKPNEQFF. The CDR3 nucleotides are TGTGCCAGCAGCCCAAAGCCCAATGAGCAGTTCTTC.